This T cell receptor (beta chain) was found in a study of blood T cell repertoires in COVID-19. Study-wide background: The cDNA or gDNA used as material had been derived from T cells, B-cell-depleted T cells, or PBMCs.

The protocol was immunoSEQ multiplex PCR, while the TCRdb copy is restricted to in-frame clones and leaves out a portion. Here the sample spans fewer than 300,000 clones, approximately 85% being singletons. CDR3 length: 15 amino acids. V dropped 0 bases and J dropped 9; count of bases not matched to a gene: 7. Germline loops: CDR1 WNHNN, CDR2 SYGVQD (reference sequence). The chain is built from TRBV10-1 and TRBJ2-7, with 11 bases matching TRBD2. Material: peripheral blood. This clonotype was sampled from a man aged 45-65 years with active or convalescent COVID-19. CDR3 nucleotide sequence: TGCGCCAGCAGTGAGTCGCGCCTAGCGGGAGGCTTGCAGTACTTC. It translates to CASSESRLAGGLQYF.